What follows describes a single T cell receptor (beta chain). No fewer than two post-ART and no fewer than one pre-ART PBMC samples existed for each donor. This specimen belongs to a study of long-term antiretroviral therapy in people with HIV. Germline assignment: CDR1 SEHNR and CDR2 FQNEAQ (reference sequence). Trimming stripped 5 bases from V and 1 base from J, with 18 bases between. CDR3 length: 18 amino acids. The assay, immunoSEQ v3.0, was run at survey level. Sequencing used immunoSEQ multiplex PCR; TCRdb keeps in-frame clones, though not all of them. The data contain tens of thousands of clones, about 80% of them singletons.

This specimen was unsorted PBMCs, taken 0.3 years after starting antiretroviral therapy. The chain has TRBV7-9 and TRBJ1-6, with D perhaps TRBD1 (5 bases). This clonotype was sampled from a man aged 40-50 years with HIV. CDR3 bases: TGTGCCAGCAGCCCCTTCATCGGGGGGGGTTCCTATAATTCACCCCTCCACTTT. Protein product: CASSPFIGGGSYNSPLHF.